Listed here are 10 T cell receptor beta chains from one sample, sequenced in a study of graft-versus-host responses after intestinal transplantation. These receptors lack a known antigen. Method: immunoSEQ multiplex PCR; TCRdb's copy keeps in-frame clones and lacks some. This table has about 36,000 clones, roughly 94% appearing once. Here the sequenced sample was unstimulated CD4+ T cells sorted from spleen or lymph node cells, taken before transplant. The receptor set was obtained from a human donor who was the organ donor for an intestinal transplant.

The chain is built from TRBV9 and TRBJ2-5; D is perhaps TRBD2 (7 bases). V lost 0 bases, J lost 7 bases, and 22 bases lay in between. The germline V gene encodes CDR1 SGDLS and CDR2 YYNGEE. The CDR3 runs 17 residues. The chain's CDR3 is CASSVDPRGGGEATQYF. The CDR3 nucleotides are TGTGCCAGCAGCGTAGACCCCAGGGGCGGGGGAGAAGCGACCCAGTACTTC. Using reference TRBV9 and TRBJ2-5 for the parts outside the CDR3, the full variable domain is DSGVTQTPKHLITATGQRVTLRCSPRSGDLSVYWYQQSLDQGLQFLIQYYNGEERAKGNILERFSAQQFPDLHSELNLSSLELGDSALYFCASSVDPRGGGEATQYFGPGTRLLVL.

The rearrangement uses TRBV19 and TRBJ2-7; D call uncertain. The V and J ends lost 0 bases and 2 bases respectively, with 11 bases between them. CDR1 is LNHDA and CDR2 is SQIVND in the germline V gene (reference sequence). This CDR3 comprises 15 residues. CDR3 nucleotide sequence: TGTGCCAGTAGTATAGATCGAGCAGGCGCCTACGAGCAGTACTTC. Protein sequence: CASSIDRAGAYEQYF.

This rearrangement joins TRBV25-1 to TRBJ1-1; 10 bases line up with TRBD1. V lost 8 bases, J lost 4 bases, and 4 bases stayed unmatched. CDR1 MGHDK and CDR2 SYGVNS come from the germline V gene. The CDR3 contains 13 residues. CDR3 coding DNA: TGTGCCAGCTGGACAGGGGGGAGCACTGAAGCTTTCTTT. It encodes CASWTGGSTEAFF.

The chain joins TRBV5-1 to TRBJ1-2; 11 bases agree with TRBD1. J lost 4 bases, V lost 4 bases, and 3 bases had no gene match. The CDR3 has 14 residues. Germline V gives CDR1 SGHRS, CDR2 YFSETQ. Here the CDR3 reads CASSGGTGGYGYTF. The CDR3 coding sequence is TGCGCCAGCAGCGGAGGGACAGGGGGCTATGGCTACACCTTC. The whole variable domain, filled in from reference TRBV5-1 and TRBJ1-2, reads KAGVTQTPRYLIKTRGQQVTLSCSPISGHRSVSWYQQTPGQGLQFLFEYFSETQRNKGNFPGRFSGRQFSNSRSEMNVSTLELGDSALYLCASSGGTGGYGYTFGSGTRLTVV.

The rearrangement uses TRBV4-2 and TRBJ1-4; maybe TRBD1 (6 bases). The CDR3 extends over 15 amino acids. V lost 0 bases and J 7 bases, leaving 12 bases between the germline ends. CDR1 is LGHNA, CDR2 YNFKEQ, per germline. CDR3 loop: CASSQDSGAGEKLFF. The CDR3 DNA reads TGTGCCAGCAGCCAAGATTCAGGGGCGGGTGAAAAACTGTTTTTT.

Here the CDR3 DNA reads TGTGCCAGCAGCTTGACTAGCGGGGTTTTCGATACGCAGTATTTT. Protein sequence: CASSLTSGVFDTQYF. V and J are TRBV7-9 and TRBJ2-3; TRBD2 aligns across 11 bases. Germline V CDR1 and CDR2: SEHNR, FQNEAQ (reference sequence). The CDR3 runs to 15 residues. J was trimmed by 6 bases and V by 3 bases; bases with no gene match: 5.

The rearrangement links TRBV30 to TRBJ2-2, with D tentatively TRBD2 (6 bases). The CDR3 consists of 14 residues. V lost 4 bases to trimming and J lost 5 bases, with 14 bases between them. CDR1 is GTSNPN, CDR2 SVGIG, per germline (reference sequence). The CDR3 sequence is CAWNGGRETGELFF. CDR3 sequence (DNA): TGTGCCTGGAATGGGGGGAGAGAGACCGGGGAGCTGTTTTTT.

The chain combines TRBV5-1 with TRBJ2-4, with 7 bases that match TRBD1. The CDR3 runs 14 residues. J gave up 8 bases and V 4 bases, and 9 bases lay outside the gene matches. CDR1 is SGHRS and CDR2 is YFSETQ in the germline V gene. This CDR3 reads CASSLTGERDIQYF. DNA for the CDR3: TGCGCCAGCAGCCTAACAGGGGAGAGGGACATTCAGTACTTC.

This chain connects TRBV7-9 to TRBJ1-3, with a tentative D call TRBD1 (5 bases). V lost 8 bases to trimming and J lost 0 bases, with 14 bases between them. Looked up from germline, CDR1 is SEHNR and CDR2 is FQNEAQ (reference sequence). CDR3 length: 15 amino acids. The CDR3 region has the DNA TGTGCCAGCCTGGGACTGGGGTTCTCTGGAAACACCATATATTTT. Amino acid sequence: CASLGLGFSGNTIYF.

In regard to this clone: Germline and junction disagree at one end, which may indicate a read error. The sample holds other DNA sequences that translate to the same CDR3. This chain connects TRBV4-1 to TRBJ2-7; 7 bases are shared with TRBD1. The CDR3 extends over 14 amino acids. From germline, CDR1 is MGHRA and CDR2 YSYEKL. The CDR3 here is CASSRPGQTYEQYF. For the CDR3, the DNA is TGCGCCAGCAGCCGACCGGGACAGACTTACGAGCAGTACTTT.